This T cell receptor beta chain is drawn from a study of cytomegalovirus exposure and HLA in healthy donors. Points from the study as a whole: TRBV6-2, TRBV6-3 and some other V segments were excluded as indistinguishable. Prior analysis indicated that the majority of TCR beta V segments exhibited productivity approximately 90% or approximately 30% of the time.

PCR employed 60 Vbeta and 13 Jbeta primers. Authors' data handling: In a later analysis, some 80 million unique TCR beta chains included roughly 11 million shared by two or more donors. Libraries were prepared by immunoSEQ multiplex PCR; TCRdb keeps only in-frame clonotypes and omits some of them. That table gives V, J and clone size, and the DNA gave D and trimming. This sample has 70,000 to 95,000 clones, with around 80% found just once. Concerning this clone itself: What it binds is not known.

Germline assignment: CDR1 SGHDT and CDR2 YYEEEE. Trimming at V came to 3 bases and at J to 1 base, leaving 14 bases not matched to a gene. This CDR3 is built from 18 residues. This clonotype was sampled from a man aged 18 to 29 in good health and CMV-seronegative. This chain joins TRBV5-6 and TRBJ1-2; 8 bases are a match to TRBD1. The sequencing sample was made of PBMCs. The CDR3: CASSSGVRGPRFNYGYTF. The CDR3 DNA follows: TGTGCCAGCAGCTCCGGGGTCAGGGGGCCCCGCTTTAACTATGGCTACACCTTC. Full variable domain (rest looked up from reference TRBV5-6 and TRBJ1-2): DAGVTQSPTHLIKTRGQQVTLRCSPKSGHDTVSWYQQALGQGPQFIFQYYEEEERQRGNFPDRFSGHQFPNYSSELNVNALLLGDSALYLCASSSGVRGPRFNYGYTFGSGTRLTVV.